The 5 T cell receptor beta chains below were found in one sample sequenced in a study of Ad26.COV2.S vaccination and SARS-CoV-2 variants. The method was immunoSEQ multiplex PCR; TCRdb's version includes in-frame clones alone and lacks a portion of them. The repertoire has some 190,000 clones, around nine tenths of them found once; the top ten carry 5% to 6.5%. Sequenced material: peripheral blood, taken after recovery from COVID-19. These receptors all stem from a human donor who had recovered from COVID-19.

The V and J genes are TRBV4-1 and TRBJ2-1, with unresolved D. V lost 1 base and J 0 bases, leaving 10 bases between the germline ends. The germline gives CDR1 MGHRA, CDR2 YSYEKL. The CDR3 length is 16 residues. CDR3 amino acids: CASSQAWASSYNEQFF. The CDR3 DNA sequence: TGCGCCAGCAGCCAAGCATGGGCCAGCTCCTACAATGAGCAGTTCTTC.

J is TRBJ2-7 and V is TRBV4-1, with TRBD1 matching 8 bases. V trimming: 3 bases; J trimming: 8 bases; junction bases outside the gene matches: 15. The length of the CDR3 is 16 residues. The germline V gene has CDR1 MGHRA and CDR2 YSYEKL. The CDR3, as DNA: TGCGCCAGCAGCCAGGATCCCGGGACAGGAGGTAAGAAGCAGTACTTC. Its protein is CASSQDPGTGGKKQYF.

The chain combines TRBV12-3 or TRBV12-4 with TRBJ2-7; D not resolved. V dropped 3 bases and J dropped 1 base, with 7 bases sitting between them. The CDR3 is 13 residues long. CDR3 sequence: CASSFYGSYEQYF. DNA for the CDR3: TGTGCCAGCAGTTTTTACGGTTCCTACGAGCAGTACTTC.

This clone showed up just once. V usage is TRBV9 and J usage is TRBJ1-1; D may be TRBD1 (6 bases). The V and J ends lost 4 bases and 1 base respectively, with 14 bases between them. This CDR3 comprises 15 residues. In germline, CDR1 is SGDLS, CDR2 YYNGEE. CDR3 loop: CASSPQWGANTEAFF. For the CDR3, the DNA is TGTGCCAGCAGCCCCCAATGGGGGGCGAACACTGAAGCTTTCTTT.

For this clone: At the DNA level, this CDR3 is encoded by other sequences in the same sample as well. This chain links TRBV5-1 with TRBJ1-3; weak D call: TRBD1 (5 bases). Germline-derived CDR1 and CDR2 are SGHRS and YFSETQ. Trimming pared 0 bases from V and 4 bases from J, leaving 8 bases between. This CDR3 region has 14 residues. DNA of the CDR3: TGCGCCAGCAGCTTGGGGCAGGGAGGAAACACCATATATTTT. Translated: CASSLGQGGNTIYF. Full variable domain (outside the CDR3, taken from reference TRBV5-1 and TRBJ1-3): KAGVTQTPRYLIKTRGQQVTLSCSPISGHRSVSWYQQTPGQGLQFLFEYFSETQRNKGNFPGRFSGRQFSNSRSEMNVSTLELGDSALYLCASSLGQGGNTIYFGEGSWLTVV.